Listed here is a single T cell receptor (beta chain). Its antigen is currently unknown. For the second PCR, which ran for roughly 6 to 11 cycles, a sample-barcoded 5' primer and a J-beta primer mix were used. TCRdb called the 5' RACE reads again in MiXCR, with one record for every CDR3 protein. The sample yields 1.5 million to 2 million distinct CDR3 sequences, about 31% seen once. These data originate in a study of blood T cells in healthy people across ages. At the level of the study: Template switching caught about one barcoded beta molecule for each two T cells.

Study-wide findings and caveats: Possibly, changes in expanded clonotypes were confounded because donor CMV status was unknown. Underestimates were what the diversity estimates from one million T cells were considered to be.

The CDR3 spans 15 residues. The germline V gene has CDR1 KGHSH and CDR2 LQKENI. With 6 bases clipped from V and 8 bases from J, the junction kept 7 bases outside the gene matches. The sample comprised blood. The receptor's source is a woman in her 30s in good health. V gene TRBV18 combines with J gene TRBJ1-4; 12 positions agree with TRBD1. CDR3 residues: CASSSGQGAKEKLFF. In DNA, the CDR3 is TGTGCCAGCTCTTCGGGACAGGGGGCGAAAGAAAAACTGTTTTTT.